Judged by frequency, the clone carrying this T cell receptor beta chain is medium-sized. The data belong to a study of diagnostic markers for celiac disease. TCRdb reprocessed the reads; each CDR3 protein has one entry and no DNA is given. Its clone listing holds about 6,000 distinct CDR3 sequences. Germline lookup yields CDR1 DFQATT and CDR2 SNEGSKA (reference sequence). The CDR3 length is 16 residues. V gene TRBV20-1 combines with J gene TRBJ2-1; lacking DNA, the TRBD2 call made by TCRdb goes unchecked. The TCR sequence derives from a human donor. This table probably holds off-target reads from a library built for another chain. Input material: either unsorted cells or a sorted T cell fraction (not recorded which). The CDR3 protein is CSAARTSGRAGDEQFF.